The sequence of this TCR beta chain was determined in a study of regulatory T cells in long-lasting Graves disease. Time point denoted: persistent/refractory GD, antithyroid drugs over 5 years with positive TRAb. Construction of the TCR library relied on RNA isolated from PBMCs. In the case of this clonotype: Its cognate antigen is unknown.

HTBI primers from iRepertoire and Arm-PCR of CDR3 regions yielded the TCR beta libraries. Authors' analysis steps: In the combined samples, 62 TRBV and 15 or so TRBJ segments were identified. TCRdb processed the multiplex PCR reads anew with MiXCR; each CDR3 protein has one entry. For this entry, the V and J calls and clone size follow TCRdb and not the study's own pipeline. The table shows fewer than 450,000 distinct CDR3 sequences, with 20% to 30% occurring only once. Study-level points and caveats: Newly diagnosed patients shared 950 to 1,000 public clonotypes; persistent patients shared a few thousand.

The germline V and J ends were trimmed by 5 bases and 0 bases, with 12 bases remaining between them. This CDR3 region has 14 residues. The germline CDR1 and CDR2 sequences are SGHRS and YFSETQ. The rearrangement joins TRBV5-1 to TRBJ2-7; D gene unclear. The source of this sequence is a female donor with Graves disease. The specimen was peripheral blood mononuclear cells (PBMCs), collected when the disease was refractory, from a patient treated with antithyroid drugs. CDR3 amino acids: CASSPAAVSYEQYF. The CDR3 region has the DNA TGCGCCAGCAGTCCAGCCGCCGTCTCCTACGAGCAGTACTTC.